The 25 T cell receptor beta chains in this list originate from one sample, sequenced in a study of PD-1 blockade in classical Hodgkin lymphoma. Autologous stem cell transplantation was followed by relapse in every patient, and brentuximab vedotin exposure varied. The method was immunoSEQ multiplex PCR; TCRdb's version includes in-frame clones alone and lacks a portion of them. The table includes almost 100,000 clones, around 90% detected once. Material: peripheral blood mononuclear cells (PBMCs), obtained at baseline. These receptors were taken from a human donor with classical Hodgkin lymphoma.

The chain couples TRBV30 to TRBJ1-4; D gene uncertain. Between the trimmed V and J ends, which lost 4 bases and 3 bases, there was a span of 9 bases. From germline, CDR1 is GTSNPN and CDR2 SVGIG (reference sequence). The CDR3 consists of 13 residues. The CDR3 DNA follows: TGTGCCTGGACCCCGGGTTCTAATGAAAAACTGTTTTTT. Amino acids: CAWTPGSNEKLFF.

On this clone: Other DNA sequences within the sample encode an identical CDR3. The chain couples TRBV5-1 to TRBJ2-5, with D uncertain. Trimming shortened V by 0 bases and J by 4 bases, and 10 bases separated the two germline ends. Germline CDR1 SGHRS, CDR2 YFSETQ. The CDR3 contains 14 residues. The CDR3, as DNA: TGCGCCAGCAGCTTGGATACAGCCCCAGAGACCCAGTACTTC. Its translation: CASSLDTAPETQYF.

V and J are TRBV5-4 and TRBJ2-1, with 11 bases lining up with TRBD2. CDR3 length equals 19 residues. J lost 2 bases, V lost 5 bases, and 15 bases had no gene match. From germline, CDR1 is SGHNT and CDR2 YYREEE (reference sequence). The CDR3 region has the DNA TGTGCCAGCAGGATACAACCAATAGCGGGAGGGCGCGCCTACAATGAGCAGTTCTTC. Its protein is CASRIQPIAGGRAYNEQFF.

The chain is built from TRBV2 and TRBJ1-4; D is perhaps TRBD1 (5 bases). The CDR3 has 12 residues. The germline CDR1 and CDR2 sequences are SNHLY and FYNNEI. The V and J ends lost 6 bases and 14 bases respectively, with 16 bases between them. The CDR3 protein is CASSPGGRGLFF. In DNA, the CDR3 is TGTGCCAGCAGCCCTGGGGGTCGGGGGCTGTTTTTT.

This clone occurred a few times. The chain couples TRBV4-1 to TRBJ2-2; D might be TRBD1 (6 bases). The V end was cut by 2 bases, the J end by 1 base, with 11 bases between. CDR1 and CDR2 from the germline V gene are MGHRA and YSYEKL. The CDR3 is 16 amino acids. In DNA form, the CDR3 reads TGCGCCAGCAGCCAACGGCAGGGGCAGAACACCGGGGAGCTGTTTTTT. This codes for CASSQRQGQNTGELFF.

The chain links TRBV2 to TRBJ1-5; D is unresolved. This CDR3 is 13 amino acids long. The V end lost 7 bases, the J end lost 2 bases, and 9 bases lay between the germline ends. Per germline, CDR1 SNHLY and CDR2 FYNNEI. The CDR3, as DNA: TGTGCCAGCACCCTTGAGGGCAATCAGCCCCAGCATTTT. Encoded protein: CASTLEGNQPQHF.

The chain recombines TRBV25-1 with TRBJ2-5; possibly TRBD2 for D (5 bases). Trimming removed 3 bases at V and 1 base at J, with 12 bases between. The germline V gene encodes CDR1 MGHDK and CDR2 SYGVNS. The CDR3 is made up of 15 amino acids. This chain's CDR3 is CASSEFRGLQETQYF. The CDR3 DNA sequence: TGTGCCAGCAGTGAGTTCCGCGGGCTCCAAGAGACCCAGTACTTC. Full variable domain (outside the CDR3, taken from reference TRBV25-1 and TRBJ2-5): EADIYQTPRYLVIGTGKKITLECSQTMGHDKMYWYQQDPGMELHLIHYSYGVNSTEKGDLSSESTVSRIRTEHFPLTLESARPSHTSQYLCASSEFRGLQETQYFGPGTRLLVL.

The rearrangement links TRBV6-1 to TRBJ2-4; D perhaps matches TRBD2 (5 bases). CDR3 length equals 15 residues. The germline V and J ends were trimmed by 10 bases and 1 base, with 17 bases remaining between them. The V gene's germline CDR1 is MNHNS and CDR2 SASEGT. CDR3 region: CATSEVTGAKNIQYF. The CDR3, as DNA: TGTGCCACTTCGGAGGTCACCGGGGCCAAAAACATTCAGTACTTC.

The V call is TRBV28, the J call TRBJ2-3; D may be TRBD2 (6 bases). Germline V gives CDR1 MDHEN, CDR2 SYDVKM. The CDR3 extends over 13 amino acids. The V end was cut by 3 bases, the J end by 5 bases, with 9 bases between. CDR3 residues: CASSFSGVDTQYF. The DNA for the CDR3 is TGTGCCAGCAGTTTTTCGGGGGTAGATACGCAGTATTTT.

V usage is TRBV27 and J usage is TRBJ2-2, with a tentative D call TRBD1 (5 bases). Trimming left V 3 bases short and J 4 bases short, with 6 bases between. CDR1 and CDR2 (germline): MNHEY, SMNVEV (reference sequence). This CDR3 contains 13 residues. Written as DNA, the CDR3 is TGTGCCAGCAGTTTTGGGGCCACCGGGGAGCTGTTTTTT. This encodes CASSFGATGELFF.

The V gene is TRBV6-1, the J gene TRBJ2-1; 7 positions match TRBD1. This CDR3 contains 15 residues. V lost 6 bases and J lost 5; bases outside the gene matches: 10. Germline V lookup: CDR1 MNHNS, CDR2 SASEGT. The CDR3 protein is CASRLATGSNNEQFF. CDR3 DNA sequence: TGTGCCAGCAGACTGGCGACAGGGTCAAACAATGAGCAGTTCTTC.

This rearrangement joins TRBV28 to TRBJ2-2, with D unclear. Deletions cut 2 bases from V and 6 bases from J, with 7 bases between. The CDR3 loop spans 13 amino acids. Germline CDR1 MDHEN, CDR2 SYDVKM. The CDR3 DNA is TGTGCCAGCAGTTTAGGCCTGCCCGGGGAGCTGTTTTTT. This gives the protein CASSLGLPGELFF.

The chain joins TRBV29-1 to TRBJ2-6, with D uncertain. The germline V gene has CDR1 SQVTM and CDR2 ANQGSEA. Trimming pared 7 bases from V and 3 bases from J, leaving 10 bases between. The CDR3 totals 13 residues. The CDR3 DNA reads as TGCAGCGGATTGATGAGTGGGGCCAACGTCCTGACTTTC. It encodes CSGLMSGANVLTF.

This chain uses TRBV27 with TRBJ1-6; D gene ambiguous. The CDR3 sequence is 12 residues long. V was trimmed by 6 bases and J by 9 bases, leaving 9 bases between them. The germline V gene has CDR1 MNHEY and CDR2 SMNVEV (reference sequence). CDR3 bases: TGTGCCAGCAGACCCCCAGGTTCACCCCTCCACTTT. This encodes CASRPPGSPLHF.

This chain joins TRBV18 and TRBJ2-7; TRBD1 matches 11 bases. CDR1 and CDR2 (germline): KGHSH, LQKENI. The V gene end was trimmed by 4 bases and the J gene end by 4 bases; junction bases not matched to a gene: 9. The CDR3 sequence is 16 residues long. The CDR3 bases are TGTGCCAGCTCACGGGCATCCGGGACAGGGGGATACGAGCAGTACTTC. It yields the protein CASSRASGTGGYEQYF.

Regarding this clone: A read error may produce the germline difference seen at one junction end. This rearrangement joins TRBV18 to TRBJ2-3; D is undetermined. The CDR3 contains 13 residues. Germline V CDR1 and CDR2: KGHSH, LQKENI. The chain's CDR3 is CASSPAGGDTQYF. CDR3 in DNA: TGTGCCAGTTCACCGGCCGGTGGGGATACGCAGTATTTT.

The genes are TRBV27 and TRBJ2-1; 7 bases align to TRBD1. The CDR3 runs to 13 residues. Germline loops: CDR1 MNHEY, CDR2 SMNVEV (reference sequence). The V gene end was trimmed by 7 bases and the J gene end by 5 bases; junction bases not matched to a gene: 5. The CDR3 DNA reads as TGTGCCAGCAAAAGACAGGGCGACAATGAGCAGTTCTTC. Translation gives CASKRQGDNEQFF.

The CDR3 sequence: CASSEEVSGVYEQYF. The DNA of the CDR3 is TGTGCCAGCAGTGAGGAGGTTAGCGGGGTTTACGAGCAGTACTTC. J is TRBJ2-7 and V is TRBV6-1; 8 positions match TRBD2. Losses at the gene ends were 3 bases for V and 4 bases for J; bases not matched to a gene: 8. Germline CDR1 MNHNS, CDR2 SASEGT. The CDR3 is made up of 15 amino acids.

The chain employs TRBV29-1 and TRBJ1-2, with D possibly being TRBD1 (6 bases). The CDR3 runs to 14 residues. The V and J ends lost 2 bases and 8 bases respectively, with 18 bases between them. Germline CDR1 reads SQVTM; CDR2 reads ANQGSEA. The CDR3 protein is CSVERPGAGGGYTF. CDR3 sequence (DNA): TGCAGCGTTGAAAGACCGGGGGCGGGGGGGGGCTACACCTTC.

This clone showed up just a few times. The chain employs TRBV29-1 and TRBJ2-2; D is perhaps TRBD1 (5 bases). CDR1 and CDR2 from the germline V gene are SQVTM and ANQGSEA. V shed 6 bases and J shed 2 bases, with 16 bases lying between them. This CDR3 comprises 15 residues. The DNA for the CDR3 is TGCAGCGTAGCTTCGAGACAGTTAAACACCGGGGAGCTGTTTTTT. It is translated as CSVASRQLNTGELFF.

This clone was detected only once. This sequence joins TRBV7-2 and TRBJ2-5, with D unclear. The ends were cut back, 1 base at V and 1 base at J, with 10 bases in the middle. Looked up from germline, CDR1 is SGHTA and CDR2 is FQGNSA. The CDR3 is made up of 15 amino acids. CDR3 sequence reads: CASSLVTGPQETQYF. CDR3 nucleotides: TGTGCCAGCAGCTTAGTTACGGGTCCCCAAGAGACCCAGTACTTC.

The chain couples TRBV30 to TRBJ1-2; TRBD1 is a possible D gene (5 bases). V lost 1 base to trimming and J lost 7 bases, with 13 bases between them. CDR1 is GTSNPN, CDR2 SVGIG, per germline (reference sequence). The CDR3 length is 13 residues. The CDR3 DNA reads TGTGCCTGGAGTGGCTTCCAGGGTGGTGGCTACACCTTC. It translates to CAWSGFQGGGYTF. Complete variable domain (other parts from reference TRBV30 and TRBJ1-2): SQTIHQWPATLVQPVGSPLSLECTVEGTSNPNLYWYRQAAGRGLQLLFYSVGIGQISSEVPQNLSASRPQDRQFILSSKKLLLSDSGFYLCAWSGFQGGGYTFGSGTRLTVV.

The chain combines TRBV5-1 with TRBJ2-3; a weak D match, TRBD1 (6 bases). Germline lookup yields CDR1 SGHRS and CDR2 YFSETQ. Trimming left V 7 bases short and J 2 bases short, with 23 bases between. The length of the CDR3 is 17 residues. CDR3 nucleotides: TGCGCCAGCGCACGCGCCCTTGGGGGCGGCCCCACAGATACGCAGTATTTT. Its translation is CASARALGGGPTDTQYF.

The chain joins TRBV5-5 to TRBJ2-2; D is perhaps TRBD2 (5 bases). CDR1 SGHKS and CDR2 YYEKEE come from the germline V gene (reference sequence). V was shortened by 2 bases and J by 6 bases, with 8 bases between the two germline ends. The CDR3 covers 13 residues. The CDR3 loop is CASSFREPGELFF. CDR3 DNA sequence: TGTGCCAGCAGCTTTAGGGAGCCCGGGGAGCTGTTTTTT.

J is TRBJ1-2 and V is TRBV6-1, with 7 bases lining up with TRBD1. Germline V CDR1 and CDR2: MNHNS, SASEGT. V shed 2 bases and J 6 bases; nucleotides not matched to a gene: 3. This CDR3 has 13 amino acids. CDR3 protein: CASSELGQDGYTF. The DNA of the CDR3 is TGTGCCAGCAGTGAATTAGGACAGGATGGCTACACCTTC.